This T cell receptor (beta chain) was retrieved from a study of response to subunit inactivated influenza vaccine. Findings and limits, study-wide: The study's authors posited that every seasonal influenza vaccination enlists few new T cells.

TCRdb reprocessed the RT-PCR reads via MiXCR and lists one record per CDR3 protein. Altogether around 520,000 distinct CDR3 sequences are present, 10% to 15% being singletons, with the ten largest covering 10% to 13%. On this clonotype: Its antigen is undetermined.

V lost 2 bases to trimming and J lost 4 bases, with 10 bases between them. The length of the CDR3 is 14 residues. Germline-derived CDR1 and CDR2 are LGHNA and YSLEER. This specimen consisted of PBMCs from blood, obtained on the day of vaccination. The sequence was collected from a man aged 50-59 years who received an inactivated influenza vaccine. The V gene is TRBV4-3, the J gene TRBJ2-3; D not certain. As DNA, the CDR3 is TGCGCCAGCAGCCAATTATCCAATCCAGATACGCAGTATTTT. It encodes CASSQLSNPDTQYF.